This T cell receptor (beta chain) emerged from a study of T cell responses to AZD1222 COVID-19 vaccine. Between the trimmed V and J ends, which lost 5 bases and 5 bases, there was a span of 16 bases. Germline assignment: CDR1 KGHSH and CDR2 LQKENI. The CDR3 covers 15 residues. Turning to this clone: The antigen is not known.

Produced via immunoSEQ multiplex PCR; TCRdb's table is partial and in-frame only. This table holds over 110,000 clones, roughly nine tenths found once. Findings of the study overall: The repertoires were collected only after the peak T cell response. Targeting of unmutated variant regions was reportedly seen in nearly half of spike-specific TCRs. When two AZD1222 doses had been given, Spike-specific TCR breadth and depth rose. Females outnumbered males among donors, who were mostly white British; clonal diversity was possibly underestimated.

The sample consisted of peripheral blood, taken 28 days after the second AZD1222 dose. The TCR was taken from an adult who received the AZD1222 COVID-19 vaccine. The chain couples TRBV18 to TRBJ2-1; D may be TRBD1 or TRBD2 (6 bases each). CDR3 protein: CASSSQWGADNEQFF. CDR3 DNA sequence: TGTGCCAGCTCATCGCAATGGGGGGCCGACAATGAGCAGTTCTTC.